The present T cell receptor (beta chain) was sequenced within a study of blood T cell repertoires in COVID-19. As for the study in general: COVID-19 samples collected from the United States, Italy and Spain covered acute and convalescent phases. From T cells, B-cell-depleted T cells, or PBMCs came the material, which was cDNA or gDNA.

Per the original methods: Reference gene primer amplification yielded estimated nucleated cell counts. Profiled with immunoSEQ multiplex PCR; TCRdb holds only in-frame clones, not every one. V and J calls and clone size come straight from that table; D and trimming were deduced from the DNA. The sample records around 45,000 clones, roughly 89% being singletons. Germline CDR1 is MGHRA and CDR2 is YSYEKL. The V gene lost 5 bases and the J gene lost 0 bases, with 9 bases spanning the gap. The length of the CDR3 is 14 residues. This sequence was found in a man in his sixties with active COVID-19. The J gene is TRBJ2-3, the V gene TRBV4-1; D is possibly TRBD2 (6 bases). Specimen: peripheral blood. The CDR3 bases are TGCGCCAGCAGCGGGGGGATCAGCACAGATACGCAGTATTTT. Residues: CASSGGISTDTQYF.